The 17 T cell receptor beta chains in this list originate from one sample, sequenced in a study of blood T cell repertoires in COVID-19. Libraries were prepared by immunoSEQ multiplex PCR; TCRdb keeps only in-frame clonotypes and omits some of them. The repertoire holds fewer than 400,000 clones, with approximately 91% as singletons. The sequenced material came from PBMCs or T cells enriched from blood (not recorded which). These receptor sequences come from a young woman who had been exposed to COVID-19.

This chain joins TRBV6-1 and TRBJ1-5; 7 bases are shared with TRBD1. In germline, CDR1 is MNHNS, CDR2 SASEGT. CDR3 length: 13 residues. After removal of 3 bases from V and 11 bases from J, the junction contained 7 bases not matched to a gene. Here the CDR3 reads CASSDDPGTAQHF. In nucleotides, the CDR3 is TGTGCCAGCAGTGATGACCCGGGGACAGCCCAGCATTTT.

The rearrangement joins TRBV6-2 or TRBV6-3 to TRBJ1-2, with TRBD1 as a possible D gene (6 bases). Trimming shortened V by 0 bases and J by 4 bases, and 15 bases separated the two germline ends. Germline V gene lookup returns CDR1 MNHEY and CDR2 SVGEGT. This CDR3 has 16 residues. This CDR3 reads CASSYSNPGAGYGYTF. CDR3 DNA: TGTGCCAGCAGTTACTCGAACCCAGGGGCGGGCTATGGCTACACCTTC.

CDR3 in amino acids: CASSFETVYGYTF. CDR3 sequence (DNA): TGTGCCAGCAGTTTCGAAACGGTCTATGGCTACACCTTC. This rearrangement joins TRBV5-6 to TRBJ1-2; D gene unclear. The CDR3 sequence is 13 residues long. Trimming pared 5 bases from V and 4 bases from J, leaving 12 bases between. The germline CDR1 and CDR2 sequences are SGHDT and YYEEEE.

On this clone: The identical CDR3 is also encoded by other nucleotide sequences in the sample. This chain uses TRBV5-1 with TRBJ1-1; possible D gene TRBD1, 5 bases. Germline V CDR1 and CDR2: SGHRS, YFSETQ. The CDR3 loop spans 14 amino acids. Trimming took 1 base from V and 1 from J, leaving 8 bases between them. The CDR3 DNA reads TGCGCCAGCAGCTTGAGGCAGGGGAACACTGAAGCTTTCTTT. Encoded protein: CASSLRQGNTEAFF. Looking up the rest from reference TRBV5-1 and TRBJ1-1 gives the full variable domain: KAGVTQTPRYLIKTRGQQVTLSCSPISGHRSVSWYQQTPGQGLQFLFEYFSETQRNKGNFPGRFSGRQFSNSRSEMNVSTLELGDSALYLCASSLRQGNTEAFFGQGTRLTVV.

The rearrangement links TRBV20-1 to TRBJ2-3, with 9 bases matching TRBD2. V was pared by 5 bases and J by 11 bases, with 5 bases of the junction left unmatched. This CDR3 has 11 amino acids. CDR1 and CDR2 (germline): DFQATT, SNEGSKA (reference sequence). Written as DNA, the CDR3 is TGCAGTGCTGCGCGGGGGGGAAGGCAGTATTTT. The encoded protein is CSAARGGRQYF.

This clone appeared a few times. V gene TRBV4-1 combines with J gene TRBJ2-7; the match to TRBD1 covers 9 bases. The germline V gene has CDR1 MGHRA and CDR2 YSYEKL. CDR3 size: 14 residues. The ends lost 3 bases at V and 2 bases at J; junction bases unmatched: 2. The CDR3 region is CASSQDRGAYEQYF. CDR3 DNA: TGCGCCAGCAGCCAGGACAGGGGAGCCTACGAGCAGTACTTC.

The gene calls are TRBV27 and TRBJ2-2; the match to TRBD1 covers 7 bases. Germline V gene lookup returns CDR1 MNHEY and CDR2 SMNVEV (reference sequence). This CDR3 has 15 residues. Unmatched junction bases numbered 2, after V lost 2 bases and J lost 2 bases. The CDR3 protein is CASSLNRGNTGELFF. As DNA, the CDR3 is TGTGCCAGCAGTTTAAACAGGGGAAACACCGGGGAGCTGTTTTTT.

The DNA of the CDR3 is TGTGCCAGCAGCCCCCTGCGATACTCATATGGCTACACCTTC. It yields the protein CASSPLRYSYGYTF. The chain carries TRBV11-2 and TRBJ1-2, with D unclear. The germline V gene encodes CDR1 SGHAT and CDR2 FQNNGV. The CDR3 contains 14 residues. V dropped 5 bases and J dropped 5 bases, with 15 bases sitting between them.

The rearrangement links TRBV9 to TRBJ1-3; the D gene is possibly TRBD1 (5 bases). V lost 4 bases to trimming and J lost 0 bases, with 14 bases between them. Germline lookup yields CDR1 SGDLS and CDR2 YYNGEE. The CDR3 extends over 16 amino acids. CDR3 bases: TGTGCCAGCAGCCCGAGACAGAAGAGCTCTGGAAACACCATATATTTT. Protein sequence: CASSPRQKSSGNTIYF.

The V call is TRBV11-2, the J call TRBJ2-2; 7 bases match TRBD1. With V trimmed by 8 bases and J by 4 bases, 13 bases remained unmatched. Germline-derived CDR1 and CDR2 are SGHAT and FQNNGV. The CDR3 is 16 residues long. CDR3 sequence: CASAVTGTARTGELFF. The CDR3 DNA reads TGTGCCAGCGCTGTAACCGGGACAGCCCGCACCGGGGAGCTGTTTTTT. The full variable domain, its missing parts supplied by reference TRBV11-2 and TRBJ2-2, is EAGVAQSPRYKIIEKRQSVAFWCNPISGHATLYWYQQILGQGPKLLIQFQNNGVVDDSQLPKDRFSAERLKGVDSTLKIQPAKLEDSAVYLCASAVTGTARTGELFFGEGSRLTVL.

The rearrangement uses TRBV10-3 and TRBJ2-2, with D possibly being TRBD1 (6 bases). Looked up from germline, CDR1 is ENHRY and CDR2 is SYGVKD. V gave up 6 bases and J gave up 5 bases, with 13 bases separating them. The CDR3 covers 14 residues. The CDR3 loop reads CAIRRDTRTGELFF. The CDR3 DNA is TGTGCCATCAGAAGGGACACCCGTACCGGGGAGCTGTTTTTT.

The chain combines TRBV24-1 with TRBJ1-1; D is perhaps TRBD1 (6 bases). Trimming took off 9 bases at V and 1 base at J, with 14 bases between the two ends. This CDR3 is built from 14 residues. Germline V gene data show CDR1 as KGHDR and CDR2 as SFDVKD. CDR3 bases: TGTGCCACCCGCCAAGGGGGGGGGAACACTGAAGCTTTCTTT. It encodes CATRQGGGNTEAFF.

The gene calls are TRBV6-5 and TRBJ1-2; tentative D call: TRBD1 (6 bases). Germline values: CDR1 MNHEY, CDR2 SVGAGI. The V end was cut by 6 bases, the J end by 2 bases, with 13 bases between. This CDR3 region has 14 residues. CDR3 sequence: CASRFGQSNYGYTF. The CDR3 coding sequence is TGTGCCAGCAGATTCGGACAGTCAAACTATGGCTACACCTTC.

This sequence joins TRBV15 and TRBJ1-4; D is unresolved. Germline values: CDR1 LNHNV, CDR2 YYDKDF (reference sequence). Trimming pared 2 bases from V and 3 bases from J, leaving 10 bases between. The CDR3 runs to 15 residues. CDR3: CATSRPGLSNEKLFF. The DNA for the CDR3 is TGTGCCACCAGCAGACCGGGATTATCTAATGAAAAACTGTTTTTT.

This chain links TRBV7-9 with TRBJ2-3; no clear D gene. Trimming shortened V by 5 bases and J by 2 bases, and 11 bases separated the two germline ends. Germline V CDR1 and CDR2: SEHNR, FQNEAQ (reference sequence). This CDR3 comprises 14 residues. In DNA, the CDR3 is TGTGCCAGCAGCCCCTCTCTTCCCACAGATACGCAGTATTTT. The encoded protein is CASSPSLPTDTQYF.

The chain links TRBV25-1 to TRBJ2-3; possibly TRBD2 for D (7 bases). CDR3 size: 15 residues. The V end lost 2 bases, the J end lost 3 bases, and 12 bases lay between the germline ends. CDR1 is MGHDK, CDR2 SYGVNS, per germline. The CDR3 DNA follows: TGTGCCAGCAGTGAAGGAGGGAGGGGGACAGATACGCAGTATTTT. Translated: CASSEGGRGTDTQYF.

The genes are TRBV4-1 and TRBJ1-2; 9 nucleotides line up with TRBD1. The CDR3 length is 15 residues. V lost 3 bases to trimming and J lost 4 bases; unmatched junction nucleotides: 6. In germline, CDR1 is MGHRA, CDR2 YSYEKL. CDR3 residues: CASSQGDREIYGYTF. CDR3 nucleotides: TGCGCCAGCAGCCAGGGGGACAGGGAGATCTATGGCTACACCTTC.